Shown below are 8 T cell receptor beta chains from a single sample sequenced in a study of cytomegalovirus exposure and HLA in healthy donors. The PCR made use of 60 Vbeta and 13 Jbeta primers. Sequenced by immunoSEQ multiplex PCR; TCRdb stores in-frame clones only, minus some. This sample has 100,000 or so clones; around 76% occur once, and the top ten carry roughly 8.2%. The sample comprised PBMCs. Receptors were obtained from a man aged 35 to 55 in good health and CMV-seropositive.

The rearrangement links TRBV6-1 to TRBJ1-2; 8 positions match TRBD1. The germline CDR1 and CDR2 sequences are MNHNS and SASEGT. J lost 4 bases, V lost 0 bases, and 4 bases had no gene match. The CDR3 runs to 15 residues. The CDR3 coding sequence is TGTGCCAGCAGTGAAGCTCCGACAGGGGCCTATGGCTACACCTTC. Amino acid sequence: CASSEAPTGAYGYTF.

V and J are TRBV29-1 and TRBJ1-4; 8 bases align to TRBD1. Germline V gene data show CDR1 as SQVTM and CDR2 as ANQGSEA. The CDR3 sequence is 14 residues long. The junction had 8 bases not matched to a gene; V was cut back by 4 bases and J by 7 bases. The CDR3 sequence: CSVASGTGGEKLFF. CDR3 in DNA: TGCAGCGTTGCCTCCGGGACAGGTGGTGAAAAACTGTTTTTT.

This chain uses TRBV5-1 with TRBJ2-1; TRBD2 matches 9 bases. V gave up 7 bases and J gave up 0 bases; unmatched junction bases: 5. The CDR3 runs 15 residues. Germline CDR1 SGHRS, CDR2 YFSETQ. The DNA of the CDR3 is TGCGCCAGCCGACTTAGCGGGAGCTCCTACAATGAGCAGTTCTTC. Protein: CASRLSGSSYNEQFF. The entire variable domain, with the rest obtained from reference TRBV5-1 and TRBJ2-1, is as follows: KAGVTQTPRYLIKTRGQQVTLSCSPISGHRSVSWYQQTPGQGLQFLFEYFSETQRNKGNFPGRFSGRQFSNSRSEMNVSTLELGDSALYLCASRLSGSSYNEQFFGPGTRLTVL.

The CDR3 bases are TGTGCCAGCAGCTTAGTTAGTAGCAAGCGGGGGAAAGAGGAGACCCAGTACTTC. This gives the protein CASSLVSSKRGKEETQYF. The chain couples TRBV5-6 to TRBJ2-5; 8 bases are shared with TRBD2. V trimming: 2 bases; J trimming: 5 bases; junction bases outside the gene matches: 17. There are 18 residues in the CDR3. In germline, CDR1 is SGHDT, CDR2 YYEEEE.

The genes are TRBV10-2 and TRBJ1-1, with D possibly being TRBD1 (6 bases). With 2 bases removed from V and 6 bases from J, the gap between germline ends came to 19 bases. CDR1 WSHSY and CDR2 SAAADI come from the germline V gene. The CDR3 has 16 residues. The CDR3 here is CASSEIRGSTSAEAFF. CDR3 DNA sequence: TGCGCCAGCAGTGAGATCAGGGGCAGTACGAGCGCTGAAGCTTTCTTT.

The genes are TRBV7-6 and TRBJ1-1; weak D call: TRBD1 (5 bases). The CDR3 extends over 13 amino acids. Germline values: CDR1 SGHVS, CDR2 FNYEAQ. The V end was cut by 2 bases, the J end by 11 bases, with 15 bases between. The CDR3 DNA reads TGTGCCAGCAGCTTATCTGGGGCCGATGGGGCTTTCTTT. Its translation is CASSLSGADGAFF.

The CDR3 nucleotides are TGTGCCAGCAGCGTGCAGACTCACAATGAGCAGTTCTTC. This gives the protein CASSVQTHNEQFF. This chain links TRBV9 with TRBJ2-1; no reliable D call. V lost 2 bases and J 5 bases, leaving 8 bases between the germline ends. CDR3 length equals 13 residues. Germline values: CDR1 SGDLS, CDR2 YYNGEE.

The chain carries TRBV7-9 and TRBJ1-4; tentative D call: TRBD1 (6 bases). V lost 4 bases and J 4 bases, leaving 13 bases between the germline ends. Per germline, CDR1 SEHNR and CDR2 FQNEAQ (reference sequence). CDR3 length: 15 amino acids. This CDR3 is CASSYRQASNEKLFF. CDR3 in DNA: TGTGCCAGCAGCTACCGACAGGCCAGTAATGAAAAACTGTTTTTT.